This T cell receptor beta chain stems from a study of CXCR3-negative and CXCR3-positive naive CD8 T cells. Study overall: There were about 135 million TRB reads altogether, and each library had about 1.5 +/- 0.3 million of them.

TRB cDNA was prepared as libraries by UMI-labeled 5' RACE. After re-calling the 5' RACE reads, TCRdb lists one entry per CDR3 protein, DNA absent. This sample's table has about 48,000 distinct CDR3 sequences. General observations from the study: Relative to memory CD8+ cells, whose diversity was much lower, both naive subsets had comparably high diversity. With CXCR3 expression partially decreased after cryopreservation, most assays relied on fresh PBMCs. Naive CXCR3-negative and CXCR3-positive cells had similar TRBV-TRBJ usage; memory differed.

In the case of this clonotype: Antigen specificity is unknown.

The clonotype originates from a human donor in good health. Some clones in this sample may be carry-over from other donors' samples. The sequencing sample was made of memory CD8+ T cells from blood.

CDR3 loop: CASSEGQGYSYEQYF. This chain links TRBV2 with TRBJ2-7; TCRdb's D call, TRBD1, is unchecked because there is no DNA. Per the germline V gene, CDR1 is SNHLY and CDR2 is FYNNEI. This CDR3 has 15 amino acids.